Listed below are T cell receptor beta chains from one sample, sequenced in a study of blood T cell repertoires in COVID-19. Libraries were prepared by immunoSEQ multiplex PCR; TCRdb keeps only in-frame clonotypes and omits some of them. The sample includes about 330,000 clones, about 89% seen only once; the top ten take roughly 5.3%. The sample consisted of PBMCs or T cells enriched from blood (not recorded which). The origin of the receptors is a woman aged 30 to 39 who had recovered from COVID-19. The CDR3 runs from the conserved cysteine through the conserved F or W. The D gene is left open where the match is weak. A clone size is listed for some rows: how often the clone was seen (once, few, many), or a class if it is expanded.

NA,NA,14,TRBJ2-7,TRBV6-5,CASSYSGGDYEQYF
NA,NA,14,TRBJ2-3,TRBV5-4,CASRGGPSTDTQYF
NA,TRBD1,17,TRBJ1-6,TRBV15,CATREDRVRRWNSPLHF
NA,TRBD1,13,TRBJ2-1,TRBV27,CASGYWDRPEQFF
NA,TRBD1,13,TRBJ1-1,TRBV29-1,CSVGTGENTEAFF
NA,TRBD2,15,TRBJ2-7,TRBV15,CATSRDLGGVGEQYF
NA,TRBD1,16,TRBJ1-2,TRBV6-1,CASSELGAGGYYGYTF
NA,NA,13,TRBJ2-5,TRBV19,CASSNGGGETQYF
NA,TRBD1,15,TRBJ2-2,TRBV7-8,CASSLTGASTGELFF
NA,NA,15,TRBJ2-5,TRBV4-1,CASSQFSGRQETQYF
NA,TRBD1,13,TRBJ1-1,TRBV2,CASSAGQGTEAFF
once,NA,18,TRBJ2-4,TRBV3-1/TRBV3-2,CASSHYRGALLAKNIQYF
NA,NA,13,TRBJ1-1,TRBV15,CATSRYRAAEAFF